This TCR beta chain was profiled in a study of stem cell transplantation in POMP-related autoinflammatory disease. Study observations and caveats: PRAID patients trended toward lower TRB diversity and higher clonality in all analyzed T-cell subsets. Fewer unique TRB V-J gene pairings were identified in patients with PRAID.

Germline V gene lookup returns CDR1 MGHRA and CDR2 YSYEKL. V shed 1 base and J 4 bases; nucleotides not matched to a gene: 9. The CDR3 runs 16 residues. Sequencing was performed with immunoSEQ multiplex PCR; in TCRdb, only in-frame clones are kept and a portion is missing. The sample consists of around 10,000 clones, around nine tenths of them appearing once. Concerning this clone itself: Antigen: not known.

Source: CD8+ T cells from PBMCs, taken before stem cell transplantation. The TCR originated in a human donor with POMP-related autoinflammation and immune dysregulation (PRAID). The chain uses TRBV4-1 and TRBJ2-7; TRBD2 aligns across 8 bases. The CDR3: CASSQAATSGAYEQYF. Here the CDR3 DNA reads TGCGCCAGCAGCCAAGCAGCAACTAGCGGAGCATACGAGCAGTACTTC.